This T cell receptor (beta chain) comes out of a study of T cells in women clearing cervical HPV infection. Background on the study: Only a few women had HLA typing results available.

The assay was immunoSEQ multiplex PCR, and TCRdb's table has in-frame clones only and misses some. The repertoire shows around 48,000 clones; the top ten hold 1.5% to 2%. HPV was found by MY09/MY11 PCR and dot-blot genotyping. The CDR3 consists of 11 residues. CDR1 MDHEN and CDR2 SYDVKM come from the germline V gene. With V trimmed by 11 bases and J by 1 base, 2 bases remained unmatched. On this clone: Sequencing ends 3 residues short of the CDR3 end; the germline J gene provides the rest.

The receptor was isolated from a woman between 18 and 70 years old with a cervical HPV16 infection that either progressed to CIN3+ or cleared (not recorded which). The sample consisted of blood buffy coat. The chain links TRBV28 to TRBJ2-7; 7 nucleotides match TRBD2. CDR3 sequence reads: CAHGGSYEQYF. The covered CDR3 bases are TGTGCCCACGGGGGGTCCTACGAG.